This T cell receptor beta chain was found in a study of T cells after yellow fever vaccination. Study-wide context: Any fraction with a low cell number was prepared using SMART-Seq v4 Ultra Low Input. Findings of the study overall: Primary-vaccination clones mostly resurfaced post-booster (roughly 97% CD4, roughly 90% CD8).

Trimming took 5 bases from V and 7 from J, leaving 11 bases between them. Germline V gene sequence: CDR1 SEHNR, CDR2 FQNEAQ (reference sequence). CDR3 length: 13 amino acids. This clonotype came up many times. The antigen is unknown. TCRdb passed the 5' RACE reads through MiXCR, listing each CDR3 protein once. Of about 310,000 distinct CDR3 sequences listed, around 3.6% are singletons. The sample was PBMCs, taken on the day of the yellow fever booster vaccination. The chain couples TRBV7-9 to TRBJ2-2; D might be TRBD2 (5 bases). The clonotype originates from a man aged 18-30 years who received the YFV17D yellow fever vaccine. The CDR3 DNA is TGTGCCAGCAGCGCCCGGGAATACGGGGAGCTGTTTTTT. Amino acids: CASSAREYGELFF.